Following are 22 T cell receptor beta chains from one sample sequenced in a study of shared clonotypes between healthy human individuals. Data came from immunoSEQ multiplex PCR; TCRdb stores just in-frame clones and leaves some out. The data contain approximately 250,000 clones, about 65% of them singletons. The sample taken for sequencing was memory CD4+ T cells sorted from blood. Subset noted: CD45RA-negative fraction. The receptors derive from a man aged 25 to 40 in good health.

The chain has TRBV10-2 and TRBJ2-4, with 9 bases lining up with TRBD2. The germline V gene encodes CDR1 WSHSY and CDR2 SAAADI. J lost 5 bases, V lost 6 bases, and 2 bases had no gene match. CDR3 length: 13 amino acids. CDR3 nucleotides: TGCGCCAGCAGGGCTAGCGGGGAAAACATTCAGTACTTC. Translated, it gives CASRASGENIQYF.

This chain connects TRBV6-6 to TRBJ1-5; 11 bases line up with TRBD1. This CDR3 spans 15 amino acids. The germline V gene has CDR1 MNHNY and CDR2 SVGAGI (reference sequence). The J segment lost 3 bases and the V segment lost 7 bases, leaving 5 bases of the junction unmatched. Here the CDR3 reads CASTRDRGNNQPQHF. The CDR3 coding sequence is TGTGCCAGCACCCGGGACAGGGGGAACAATCAGCCCCAGCATTTT.

The table lists this clone with a few counts. This rearrangement joins TRBV7-6 to TRBJ1-2; D remains ambiguous. CDR3 length equals 12 residues. Germline V gene lookup returns CDR1 SGHVS and CDR2 FNYEAQ. V lost 2 bases and J lost 6, with 7 bases in between. The CDR3 region is CASSLSGDGYTF. The DNA of the CDR3 is TGTGCCAGCAGCTTAAGCGGGGATGGCTACACCTTC.

The rearrangement links TRBV5-4 to TRBJ1-1; D remains ambiguous. With 0 bases removed from V and 5 bases from J, the gap between germline ends came to 11 bases. The CDR3 runs 14 residues. Germline lookup yields CDR1 SGHNT and CDR2 YYREEE (reference sequence). The CDR3 loop is CASSLEVRVTEAFF. The CDR3 region has the DNA TGTGCCAGCAGCTTGGAGGTTCGGGTGACTGAAGCTTTCTTT. Looking up the rest from reference TRBV5-4 and TRBJ1-1 gives the full variable domain: ETGVTQSPTHLIKTRGQQVTLRCSSQSGHNTVSWYQQALGQGPQFIFQYYREEENGRGNFPPRFSGLQFPNYSSELNVNALELDDSALYLCASSLEVRVTEAFFGQGTRLTVV.

The CDR3 nucleotides read TGTGCCAGCAGCTTAGCTCTGGGAGGAAGCGCTGAAGCTTTCTTT. Its protein product is CASSLALGGSAEAFF. The rearrangement uses TRBV7-9 and TRBJ1-1; D not resolved. Germline V gene lookup returns CDR1 SEHNR and CDR2 FQNEAQ (reference sequence). The V and J ends lost 0 bases and 6 bases respectively, with 14 bases between them. The CDR3 is 15 residues long.

This clone was seen a few times. The V and J genes are TRBV6-5 and TRBJ1-5; perhaps TRBD1 as D (6 bases). V was cut by 8 bases and J by 7 bases, with 18 bases left in between. The CDR3 runs to 14 residues. In germline, CDR1 is MNHEY, CDR2 SVGAGI. This CDR3 is CASGGAEAGQPQHF. DNA of the CDR3: TGTGCCAGCGGGGGGGCCGAGGCAGGGCAGCCCCAGCATTTT.

The rearrangement joins TRBV13 to TRBJ1-2, with D tentatively TRBD1 (6 bases). CDR3 size: 16 residues. Trimming took off 2 bases at V and 0 bases at J, with 13 bases between the two ends. Per germline, CDR1 PRHDT and CDR2 FYEKMQ (reference sequence). For the CDR3, the DNA is TGTGCCAGCAGCTTAAGCAGGGGAGTGGCTAACTATGGCTACACCTTC. Translation: CASSLSRGVANYGYTF.

The V call is TRBV15, the J call TRBJ1-1; D unresolved. Between the trimmed V and J ends, which lost 3 bases and 1 base, there was a span of 12 bases. CDR1 LNHNV and CDR2 YYDKDF come from the germline V gene (reference sequence). This CDR3 comprises 15 residues. The CDR3 spells CATSSRKTANTEAFF. DNA for the CDR3: TGTGCCACCAGCAGCCGGAAGACGGCGAACACTGAAGCTTTCTTT.

The chain combines TRBV7-9 with TRBJ2-7; 9 positions match TRBD1. The germline CDR1 and CDR2 sequences are SEHNR and FQNEAQ (reference sequence). Losses at the gene ends were 8 bases for V and 9 bases for J; bases not matched to a gene: 11. The CDR3 extends over 13 amino acids. The CDR3 coding sequence is TGTGCCAGCTCCAGGGACAGGGACGATGGGCAGTACTTC. This encodes CASSRDRDDGQYF.

This clone has just a few counts. The genes are TRBV7-6 and TRBJ2-7, with 9 bases that match TRBD1. The CDR3 has 14 residues. CDR1 SGHVS and CDR2 FNYEAQ come from the germline V gene. With 1 base clipped from V and 4 bases from J, the junction kept 2 bases outside the gene matches. Written as DNA, the CDR3 is TGTGCCAGCAGCTTAGTGGGACAGGGTTACGAGCAGTACTTC. It encodes CASSLVGQGYEQYF.

The chain uses TRBV7-2 and TRBJ1-3, with 9 positions matching TRBD1. Germline V gene lookup returns CDR1 SGHTA and CDR2 FQGNSA. The V and J ends lost 3 bases and 0 bases, in that order; junction bases with no gene match: 6. CDR3 size: 17 residues. The CDR3 sequence is CASSFIPGQGSGNTIYF. CDR3 coding DNA: TGTGCCAGCAGCTTTATCCCGGGACAGGGCTCTGGAAACACCATATATTTT. The whole variable domain, remainder taken from reference TRBV7-2 and TRBJ1-3, is GAGVSQSPSNKVTEKGKDVELRCDPISGHTALYWYRQSLGQGLEFLIYFQGNSAPDKSGLPSDRFSAERTGGSVSTLTIQRTQQEDSAVYLCASSFIPGQGSGNTIYFGEGSWLTVV.

The gene calls are TRBV28 and TRBJ1-1; weak D call: TRBD1 (5 bases). CDR3 length equals 14 residues. Germline V CDR1 and CDR2: MDHEN, SYDVKM. Trimming left V 1 base short and J 7 bases short, with 13 bases between. Here the CDR3 reads CASSLLKGFGEAFF. CDR3 nucleotide sequence: TGTGCCAGCAGTTTATTAAAGGGGTTCGGTGAAGCTTTCTTT.

V is TRBV6-1 and J is TRBJ2-1, with D possibly being TRBD1 (6 bases). This CDR3 contains 11 residues. Germline V lookup: CDR1 MNHNS, CDR2 SASEGT. Deletions cut 8 bases from V and 9 bases from J, with 11 bases between. The CDR3: CASDEGGEQFF. DNA for the CDR3: TGTGCCAGCGACGAAGGGGGTGAGCAGTTCTTC.

The chain recombines TRBV10-3 with TRBJ2-3; 11 bases are a match to TRBD2. V gave up 6 bases and J gave up 2 bases; unmatched junction bases: 1. Germline CDR1 is ENHRY and CDR2 is SYGVKD. CDR3 size: 14 residues. The DNA for the CDR3 is TGTGCCATCAGGGGACTAGCGGTCACAGATACGCAGTATTTT. As protein: CAIRGLAVTDTQYF.

V and J are TRBV6-5 and TRBJ1-1; weak D call: TRBD1 (5 bases). From germline, CDR1 is MNHEY and CDR2 SVGAGI. CDR3 length: 14 amino acids. Between the trimmed V and J ends, which lost 5 bases and 5 bases, there was a span of 15 bases. The CDR3 region is CASSGTSGRTEAFF. CDR3 nucleotide sequence: TGTGCCAGCAGTGGGACTTCGGGAAGGACTGAAGCTTTCTTT.

This clone was found once. J is TRBJ2-3 and V is TRBV28; 9 positions match TRBD2. Unmatched junction bases numbered 2, after V lost 3 bases and J lost 1 base. Germline loops: CDR1 MDHEN, CDR2 SYDVKM. The CDR3 loop spans 15 amino acids. CDR3 residues: CASSFVAGGTDTQYF. CDR3 in DNA: TGTGCCAGCAGTTTTGTAGCGGGAGGCACAGATACGCAGTATTTT.

This rearrangement joins TRBV11-2 to TRBJ1-4; D might be TRBD1 (5 bases). V lost 5 bases to trimming and J lost 6 bases, with 13 bases between them. Per the germline V gene, CDR1 is SGHAT and CDR2 is FQNNGV. The CDR3 extends over 14 amino acids. CDR3 in DNA: TGTGCCAGCAGCCGTCGCGGCAGGGATGAAAAACTGTTTTTT. Translation gives CASSRRGRDEKLFF.

This clone was counted a single time. This chain joins TRBV12-5 and TRBJ1-2, with a tentative D call TRBD1 (5 bases). V was clipped by 9 bases and J by 2 bases, with 10 bases between them. The CDR3 runs to 12 residues. Germline-derived CDR1 and CDR2 are LGHNT and FRNRAP. CDR3 DNA sequence: TGTGCTAGCGCCCCAGGGAACTATGGCTACACCTTC. Its translation is CASAPGNYGYTF.

The chain joins TRBV28 to TRBJ1-5, with no clear D. The CDR3 has 15 amino acids. The V end lost 3 bases, the J end lost 6 bases, and 15 bases lay between the germline ends. Per the germline V gene, CDR1 is MDHEN and CDR2 is SYDVKM. CDR3 nucleotides: TGTGCCAGCAGTTTTATGGGCCAGGAAGGTCAGCCCCAGCATTTT. It translates to CASSFMGQEGQPQHF.

The chain recombines TRBV27 with TRBJ2-3, with 10 positions matching TRBD2. The V segment lost 6 bases and the J segment 5 bases; nucleotides outside the gene matches: 11. The CDR3 spans 16 residues. CDR1 MNHEY and CDR2 SMNVEV come from the germline V gene (reference sequence). The CDR3: CASSRTSGTTRDTQYF. The CDR3 region has the DNA TGTGCCAGCAGCAGGACTAGCGGAACTACCAGAGATACGCAGTATTTT.

The CDR3 DNA reads as TGTGCCACCAACCCGCACGGTGTCGACGAGCAGTACTTC. Translation: CATNPHGVDEQYF. This chain uses TRBV19 with TRBJ2-7, with unresolved D. The CDR3 extends over 13 amino acids. Per germline, CDR1 LNHDA and CDR2 SQIVND (reference sequence). The V end lost 10 bases, the J end lost 5 bases, and 18 bases lay between the germline ends.

This clone was counted between two and nine times. The chain couples TRBV15 to TRBJ1-2; D remains unclear. Germline loops: CDR1 LNHNV, CDR2 YYDKDF (reference sequence). The CDR3 sequence is 14 residues long. Trimming left V 0 bases short and J 3 bases short, with 8 bases between. Here the CDR3 DNA reads TGTGCCACCAGCAGAGATCTGAACCACTATGGCTACACCTTC. Translated: CATSRDLNHYGYTF.